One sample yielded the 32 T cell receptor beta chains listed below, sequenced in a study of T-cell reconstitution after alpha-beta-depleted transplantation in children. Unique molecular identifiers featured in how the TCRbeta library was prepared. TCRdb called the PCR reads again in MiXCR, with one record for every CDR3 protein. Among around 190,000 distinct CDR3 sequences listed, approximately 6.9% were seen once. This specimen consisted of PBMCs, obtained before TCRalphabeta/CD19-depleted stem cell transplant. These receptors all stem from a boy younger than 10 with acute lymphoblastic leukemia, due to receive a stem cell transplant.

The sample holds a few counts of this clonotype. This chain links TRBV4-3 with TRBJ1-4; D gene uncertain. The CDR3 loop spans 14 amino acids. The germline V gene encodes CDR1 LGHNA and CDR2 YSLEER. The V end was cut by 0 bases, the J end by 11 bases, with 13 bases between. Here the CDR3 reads CASSQDGDIGKLFF. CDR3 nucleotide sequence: TGCGCCAGCAGCCAAGATGGAGATATTGGGAAACTGTTTTTT.

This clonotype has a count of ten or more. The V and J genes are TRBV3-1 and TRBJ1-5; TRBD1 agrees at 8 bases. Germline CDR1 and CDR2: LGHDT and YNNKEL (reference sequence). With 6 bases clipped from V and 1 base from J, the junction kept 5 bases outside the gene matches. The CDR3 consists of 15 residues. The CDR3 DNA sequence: TGTGCCAGCAGTCTCCGACAGGGGAGCAATCAGCCCCAGCATTTT. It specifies CASSLRQGSNQPQHF.

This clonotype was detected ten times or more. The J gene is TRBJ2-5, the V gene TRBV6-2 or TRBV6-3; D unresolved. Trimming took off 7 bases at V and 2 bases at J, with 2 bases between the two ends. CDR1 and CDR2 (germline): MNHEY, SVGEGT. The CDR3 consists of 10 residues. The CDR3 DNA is TGTGCCAGCAATCAAGAGACCCAGTACTTC. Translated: CASNQETQYF.

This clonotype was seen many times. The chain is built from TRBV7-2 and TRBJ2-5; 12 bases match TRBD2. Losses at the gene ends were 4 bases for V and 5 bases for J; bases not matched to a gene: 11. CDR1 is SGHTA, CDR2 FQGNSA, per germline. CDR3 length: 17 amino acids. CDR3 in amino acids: CASSSWTSGEIGETQYF. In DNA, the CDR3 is TGTGCCAGCAGCTCCTGGACTAGCGGGGAGATTGGGGAGACCCAGTACTTC.

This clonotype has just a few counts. The chain's CDR3 is CAWRYGRTIEHNEQFF. DNA of the CDR3: TGTGCCTGGAGATACGGGAGGACTATCGAGCACAATGAGCAGTTCTTC. The rearrangement links TRBV30 to TRBJ2-1, with 7 bases that match TRBD2. Trimming took 3 bases from V and 5 from J; bases not matched to a gene: 13. Germline V gene lookup returns CDR1 GTSNPN and CDR2 SVGIG (reference sequence). The CDR3 runs 16 residues.

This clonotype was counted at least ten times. CDR3 protein: CAWSGDSNQPQHF. CDR3 nucleotide sequence: TGTGCCTGGAGTGGGGACAGCAATCAGCCCCAGCATTTT. This sequence joins TRBV30 and TRBJ1-5, with D perhaps TRBD1 (5 bases). The CDR3 spans 13 residues. Deletions cut 1 base from V and 1 base from J, with 5 bases between. Germline loops: CDR1 GTSNPN, CDR2 SVGIG (reference sequence).

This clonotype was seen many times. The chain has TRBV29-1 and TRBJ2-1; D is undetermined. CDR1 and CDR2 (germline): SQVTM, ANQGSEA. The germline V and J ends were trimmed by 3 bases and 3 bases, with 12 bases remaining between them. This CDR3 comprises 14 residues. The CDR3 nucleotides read TGCAGCGTTGATTTATCAGGTGACTACAATGAGCAGTTCTTC. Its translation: CSVDLSGDYNEQFF.

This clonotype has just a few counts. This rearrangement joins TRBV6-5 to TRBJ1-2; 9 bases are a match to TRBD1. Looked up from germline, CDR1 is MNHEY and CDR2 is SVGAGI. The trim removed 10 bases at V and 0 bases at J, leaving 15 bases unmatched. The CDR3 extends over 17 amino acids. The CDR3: CATSRVGQGLANYGYTF. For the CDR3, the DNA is TGTGCCACCTCCAGAGTGGGACAGGGATTAGCTAACTATGGCTACACCTTC.

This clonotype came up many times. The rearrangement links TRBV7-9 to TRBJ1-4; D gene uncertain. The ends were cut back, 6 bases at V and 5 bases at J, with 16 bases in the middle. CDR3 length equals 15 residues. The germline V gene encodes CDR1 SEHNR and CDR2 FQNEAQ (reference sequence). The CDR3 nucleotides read TGTGCCAGCAGACCCGGCGGAGTCCAAAATGAAAAACTGTTTTTT. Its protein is CASRPGGVQNEKLFF.

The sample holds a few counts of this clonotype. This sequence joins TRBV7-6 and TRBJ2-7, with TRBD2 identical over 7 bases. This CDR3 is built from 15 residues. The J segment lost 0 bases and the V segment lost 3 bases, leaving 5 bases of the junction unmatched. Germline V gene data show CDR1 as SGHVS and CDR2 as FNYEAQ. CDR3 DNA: TGTGCCAGCAGCTTGACCCTAGCGGACTCCTACGAGCAGTACTTC. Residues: CASSLTLADSYEQYF.

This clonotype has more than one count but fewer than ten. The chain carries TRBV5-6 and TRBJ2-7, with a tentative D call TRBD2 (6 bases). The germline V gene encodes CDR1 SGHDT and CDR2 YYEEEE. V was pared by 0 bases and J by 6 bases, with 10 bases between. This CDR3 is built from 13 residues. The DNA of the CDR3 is TGTGCCAGCAGCTTGGGCGGGAAGAGCGAGCAGTACTTC. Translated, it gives CASSLGGKSEQYF.

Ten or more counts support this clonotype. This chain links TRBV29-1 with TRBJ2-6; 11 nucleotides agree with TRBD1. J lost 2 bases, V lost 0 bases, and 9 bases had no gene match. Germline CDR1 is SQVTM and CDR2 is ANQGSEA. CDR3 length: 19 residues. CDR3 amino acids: CSVEDFPDRGPPGANVLTF. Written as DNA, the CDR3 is TGCAGCGTTGAAGATTTTCCGGACAGGGGGCCTCCTGGGGCCAACGTCCTGACTTTC. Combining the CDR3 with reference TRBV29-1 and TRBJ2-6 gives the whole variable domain SAVISQKPSRDICQRGTSLTIQCQVDSQVTMMFWYRQQPGQSLTLIATANQGSEATYESGFVIDKFPISRPNLTFSTLTVSNMSPEDSSIYLCSVEDFPDRGPPGANVLTFGAGSRLTVL.

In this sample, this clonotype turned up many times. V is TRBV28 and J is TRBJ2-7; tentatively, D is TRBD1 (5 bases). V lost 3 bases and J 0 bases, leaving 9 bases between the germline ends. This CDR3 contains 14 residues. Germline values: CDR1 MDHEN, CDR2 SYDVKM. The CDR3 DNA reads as TGTGCCAGCAGTTTTAGGGGTCCCTCCTACGAGCAGTACTTC. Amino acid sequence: CASSFRGPSYEQYF. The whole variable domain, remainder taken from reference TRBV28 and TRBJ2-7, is DVKVTQSSRYLVKRTGEKVFLECVQDMDHENMFWYRQDPGLGLRLIYFSYDVKMKEKGDIPEGYSVSREKKERFSLILESASTNQTSMYLCASSFRGPSYEQYFGPGTRLTVT.

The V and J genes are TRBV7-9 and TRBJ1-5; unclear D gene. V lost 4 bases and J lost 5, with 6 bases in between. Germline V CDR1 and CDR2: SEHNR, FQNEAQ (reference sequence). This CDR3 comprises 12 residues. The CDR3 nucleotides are TGTGCCAGCAGCTCTGGCGATCAGCCCCAGCATTTT. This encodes CASSSGDQPQHF.

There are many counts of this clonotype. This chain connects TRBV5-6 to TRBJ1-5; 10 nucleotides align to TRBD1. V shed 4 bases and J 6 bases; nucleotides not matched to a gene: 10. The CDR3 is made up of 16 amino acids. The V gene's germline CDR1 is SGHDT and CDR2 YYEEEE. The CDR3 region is CASSMAGTGVGQPQHF. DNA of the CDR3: TGTGCCAGCAGCATGGCCGGGACAGGGGTGGGTCAGCCCCAGCATTTT.

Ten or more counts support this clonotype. CDR3 sequence: CASSPGGRAQYF. The CDR3 bases are TGCGCCAGCAGCCCAGGGGGTAGAGCCCAGTACTTC. The chain links TRBV5-1 to TRBJ2-5, with 7 positions matching TRBD1. This CDR3 is 12 amino acids long. Germline V gene sequence: CDR1 SGHRS, CDR2 YFSETQ. V gave up 4 bases and J gave up 9 bases; unmatched junction bases: 6.

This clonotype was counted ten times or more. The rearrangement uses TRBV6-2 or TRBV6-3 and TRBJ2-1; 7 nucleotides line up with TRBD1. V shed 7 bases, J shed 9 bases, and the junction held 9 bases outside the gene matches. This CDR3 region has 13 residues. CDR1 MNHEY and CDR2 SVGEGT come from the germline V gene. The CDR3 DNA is TGTGCCAGCAACAGGGGTGGCTCGCGTGAGCAGTTCTTC. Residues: CASNRGGSREQFF.

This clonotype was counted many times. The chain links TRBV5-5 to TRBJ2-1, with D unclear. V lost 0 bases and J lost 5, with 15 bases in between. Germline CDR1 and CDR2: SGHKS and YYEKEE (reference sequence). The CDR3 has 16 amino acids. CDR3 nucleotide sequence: TGTGCCAGCAGCTTGGAGGGAACATTTTATAACAATGAGCAGTTCTTC. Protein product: CASSLEGTFYNNEQFF.

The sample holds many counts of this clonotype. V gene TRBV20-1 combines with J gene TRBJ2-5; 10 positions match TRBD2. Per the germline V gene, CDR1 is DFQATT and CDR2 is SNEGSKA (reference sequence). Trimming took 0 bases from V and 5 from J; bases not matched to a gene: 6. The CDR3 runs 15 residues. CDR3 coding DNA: TGCAGTGCTAGAGATTCCCAGCGGGAGGGGGAGACCCAGTACTTC. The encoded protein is CSARDSQREGETQYF.

The CDR3 sequence: CASSRYTGRTEAFF. DNA of the CDR3: TGTGCCAGCAGCCGGTATACAGGGAGAACTGAAGCTTTCTTT. The chain uses TRBV3-1 and TRBJ1-1, with D possibly TRBD1 on 6 matching bases. This CDR3 is 14 amino acids long. Germline CDR1 is LGHDT and CDR2 is YNNKEL (reference sequence). Trimming removed 4 bases at V and 5 bases at J, with 14 bases between.

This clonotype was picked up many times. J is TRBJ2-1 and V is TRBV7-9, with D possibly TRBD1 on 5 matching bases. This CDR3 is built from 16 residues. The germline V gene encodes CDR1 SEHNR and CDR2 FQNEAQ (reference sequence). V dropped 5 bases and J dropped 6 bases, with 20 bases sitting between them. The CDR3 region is CASSVKGRSTPNEQFF. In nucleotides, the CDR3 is TGTGCCAGCAGCGTAAAGGGGCGCTCAACCCCCAATGAGCAGTTCTTC.

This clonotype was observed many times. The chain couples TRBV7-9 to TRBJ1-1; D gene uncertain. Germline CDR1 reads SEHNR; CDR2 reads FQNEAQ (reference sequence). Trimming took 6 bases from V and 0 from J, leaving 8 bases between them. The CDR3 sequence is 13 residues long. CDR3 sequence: CASSFTVNTEAFF. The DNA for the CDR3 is TGTGCCAGCAGTTTTACAGTGAACACTGAAGCTTTCTTT. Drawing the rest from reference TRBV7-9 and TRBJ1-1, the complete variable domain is DTGVSQNPRHKITKRGQNVTFRCDPISEHNRLYWYRQTLGQGPEFLTYFQNEAQLEKSRLLSDRFSAERPKGSFSTLEIQRTEQGDSAMYLCASSFTVNTEAFFGQGTRLTVV.

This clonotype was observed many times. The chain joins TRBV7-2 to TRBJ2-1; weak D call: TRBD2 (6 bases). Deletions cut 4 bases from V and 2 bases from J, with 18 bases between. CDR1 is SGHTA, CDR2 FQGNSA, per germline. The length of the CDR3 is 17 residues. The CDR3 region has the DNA TGTGCCAGCAGCTCTTTGCGCGGGACGATGACCTACAATGAGCAGTTCTTC. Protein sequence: CASSSLRGTMTYNEQFF.

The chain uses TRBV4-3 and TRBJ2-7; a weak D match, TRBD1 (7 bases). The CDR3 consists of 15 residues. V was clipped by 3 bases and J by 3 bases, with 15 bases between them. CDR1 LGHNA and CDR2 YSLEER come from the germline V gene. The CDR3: CASSQGNRGLYEQYF. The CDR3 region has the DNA TGCGCCAGCAGCCAGGGGAACAGGGGACTCTACGAGCAGTACTTC.

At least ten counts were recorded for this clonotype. The CDR3 nucleotides read TGTGCCAGCAGCCCCATTCCCGGGACTAGCGGGAGTTACGAGCAGTACTTC. It is translated as CASSPIPGTSGSYEQYF. The chain couples TRBV7-9 to TRBJ2-7, with 14 bases lining up with TRBD2. Per germline, CDR1 SEHNR and CDR2 FQNEAQ (reference sequence). The CDR3 totals 17 residues. J was trimmed by 4 bases and V by 5 bases; bases with no gene match: 10.

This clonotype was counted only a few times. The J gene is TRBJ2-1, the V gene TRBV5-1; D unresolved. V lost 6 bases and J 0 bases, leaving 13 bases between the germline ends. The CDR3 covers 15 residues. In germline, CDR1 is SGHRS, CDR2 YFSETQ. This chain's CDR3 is CASNTQASSYNEQFF. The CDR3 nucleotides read TGCGCCAGCAACACCCAGGCCAGCTCCTACAATGAGCAGTTCTTC.

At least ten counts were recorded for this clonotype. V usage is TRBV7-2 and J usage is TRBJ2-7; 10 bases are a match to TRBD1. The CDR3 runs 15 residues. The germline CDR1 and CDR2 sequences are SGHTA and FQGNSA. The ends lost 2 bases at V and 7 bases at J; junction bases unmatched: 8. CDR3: CASSLLKDRGLEQYF. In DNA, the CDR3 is TGTGCCAGCAGCTTACTCAAGGACAGGGGGTTGGAGCAGTACTTC.

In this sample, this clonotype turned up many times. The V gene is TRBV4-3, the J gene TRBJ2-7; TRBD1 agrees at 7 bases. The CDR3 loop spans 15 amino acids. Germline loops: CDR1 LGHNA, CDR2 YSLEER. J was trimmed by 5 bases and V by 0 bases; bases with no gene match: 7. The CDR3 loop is CASSQEARGYDEQYF. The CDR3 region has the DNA TGCGCCAGCAGCCAAGAAGCCAGGGGGTACGACGAGCAGTACTTC.

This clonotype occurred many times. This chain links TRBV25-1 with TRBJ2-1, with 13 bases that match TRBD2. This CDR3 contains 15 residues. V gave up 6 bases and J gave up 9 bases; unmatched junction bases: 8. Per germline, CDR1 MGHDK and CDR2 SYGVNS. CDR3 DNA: TGTGCCAGCAGAAGTACTAGCGGGGGGGGCCCTGAGCAGTTCTTC. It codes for CASRSTSGGGPEQFF.

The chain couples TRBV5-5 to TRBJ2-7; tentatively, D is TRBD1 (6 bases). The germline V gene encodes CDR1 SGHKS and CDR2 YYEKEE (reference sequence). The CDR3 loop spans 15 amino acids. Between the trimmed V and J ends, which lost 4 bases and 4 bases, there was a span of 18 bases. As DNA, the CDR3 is TGTGCCAGCAGCCTGTGGGATGGGGGCGGGTACGAGCAGTACTTC. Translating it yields CASSLWDGGGYEQYF. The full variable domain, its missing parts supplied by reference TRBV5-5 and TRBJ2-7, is DAGVTQSPTHLIKTRGQQVTLRCSPISGHKSVSWYQQVLGQGPQFIFQYYEKEERGRGNFPDRFSARQFPNYSSELNVNALLLGDSALYLCASSLWDGGGYEQYFGPGTRLTVT.

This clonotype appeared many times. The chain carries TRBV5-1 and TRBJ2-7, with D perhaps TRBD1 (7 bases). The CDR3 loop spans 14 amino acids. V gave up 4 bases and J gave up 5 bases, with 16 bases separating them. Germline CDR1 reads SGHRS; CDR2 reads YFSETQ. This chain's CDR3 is CASSEGGTAHEQYF. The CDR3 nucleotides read TGCGCCAGCAGCGAAGGCGGGACAGCTCACGAGCAGTACTTC.

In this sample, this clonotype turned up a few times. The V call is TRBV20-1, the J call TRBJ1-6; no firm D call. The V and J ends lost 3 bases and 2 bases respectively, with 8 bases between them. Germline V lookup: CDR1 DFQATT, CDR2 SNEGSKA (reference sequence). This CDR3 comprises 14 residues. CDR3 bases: TGCAGTGCTAGGGTGGTCCCCTATAATTCACCCCTCCACTTT. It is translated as CSARVVPYNSPLHF.